These T cell receptor beta chains were read from a single sample in a study of cytomegalovirus exposure and HLA in healthy donors. Method: immunoSEQ multiplex PCR; TCRdb's copy keeps in-frame clones and lacks some. Of around 94,000 clones in the sample, less than 85% were seen once. Input material: PBMCs. The origin of the receptors is a man aged 18 to 35 in good health and CMV-seronegative. The CDR3 runs from the conserved cysteine through the conserved F or W. D genes are given only for firm matches. The size of a clone is reported for some rows only, either as once, few or many, or as a class for expanded clones.

j_call	cdr3_length	v_call	clone_size	d_call	cdr3_aa	cdr3_nt
TRBJ2-7	15	TRBV6-5	NA	NA	CASSYSEGPPYEQYF	TGTGCCAGCAGTTACTCAGAGGGTCCCCCCTACGAGCAGTACTTC
TRBJ1-1	12	TRBV27	NA	NA	CASIGTRTEAFF	TGTGCCAGCATTGGGACAAGGACTGAAGCTTTCTTT
TRBJ2-5	16	TRBV6-4	NA	TRBD1	CASSDSWGTGIETQYF	TGTGCCAGCAGTGACTCTTGGGGGACAGGGATAGAGACCCAGTACTTC
TRBJ2-1	15	TRBV29-1	NA	TRBD2	CSGRTSGTILNEQFF	TGCAGCGGAAGAACTAGCGGGACCATTCTCAATGAGCAGTTCTTC
TRBJ2-7	14	TRBV2	NA	NA	CASQRQVTTHEQYF	TGTGCCAGCCAGCGACAGGTCACCACCCACGAGCAGTACTTC
TRBJ1-1	12	TRBV28	NA	TRBD1	CASSLGTAEAFF	TGTGCCAGCAGTTTAGGGACAGCTGAAGCTTTCTTT
TRBJ1-2	13	TRBV27	NA	NA	CASSPDMRYGYTF	TGTGCCAGCAGTCCGGACATGCGCTATGGCTACACCTTC
TRBJ2-7	13	TRBV6-1	NA	NA	CASSTHISYEQYF	TGTGCCAGCAGTACCCACATCTCCTACGAGCAGTACTTC
TRBJ2-3	16	TRBV7-3	NA	TRBD2	CASSTQTSGRADTQYF	TGTGCCAGCAGCACACAAACTAGCGGGAGAGCAGATACGCAGTATTTT
TRBJ1-5	14	TRBV9	NA	NA	CASSAEGGNQPQHF	TGTGCCAGCAGCGCGGAGGGCGGCAATCAGCCCCAGCATTTT
TRBJ2-7	16	TRBV10-3	NA	TRBD1	CAISDPGQAAAYEQYF	TGTGCCATCAGTGACCCCGGACAGGCGGCGGCCTACGAGCAGTACTTC
TRBJ2-7	16	TRBV9	NA	NA	CASSVGIADPSYEQYF	TGTGCCAGCAGCGTAGGGATAGCGGACCCCTCCTACGAGCAGTACTTC
TRBJ2-2	17	TRBV19	NA	TRBD2	CASSILAGGRGTGELFF	TGTGCCAGTAGTATACTAGCGGGAGGGCGGGGCACCGGGGAGCTGTTTTTT
TRBJ2-5	14	TRBV6-6	NA	NA	CASSPRDGGETQYF	TGTGCCAGCAGTCCGCGGGACGGAGGAGAGACCCAGTACTTC
TRBJ2-7	18	TRBV7-2	NA	TRBD2	CASSLYGQSGTSFYEQYF	TGTGCCAGCAGCTTATACGGACAGAGTGGGACTAGCTTCTACGAGCAGTACTTC
TRBJ2-1	14	TRBV2	NA	NA	CASSEERAYNEQFF	TGTGCCAGCAGTGAAGAAAGAGCATACAATGAGCAGTTCTTC
TRBJ1-1	13	TRBV2	NA	NA	CASSESQEKGAFF	TGTGCCAGCAGTGAGAGCCAGGAAAAGGGGGCTTTCTTT
TRBJ1-5	18	TRBV15	NA	NA	CATSPESDRRISNQPQHF	TGTGCCACCAGCCCGGAATCGGACAGAAGAATTAGCAATCAGCCCCAGCATTTT
TRBJ2-3	20	TRBV5-1	NA	TRBD2	CASSGGTSGNHLRGTDTQYF	TGCGCCAGCAGCGGGGGGACTAGCGGGAATCATCTGAGAGGCACAGATACGCAGTATTTT
TRBJ1-3	18	TRBV7-2	NA	TRBD1	CASSSRYDRANSGNTIYF	TGTGCCAGCAGCTCCCGGTACGACAGGGCAAACTCTGGAAACACCATATATTTT
TRBJ1-1	13	TRBV6-5	NA	TRBD1	CATQTGANAEAFF	TGTGCCACTCAAACAGGGGCAAACGCTGAAGCTTTCTTT
TRBJ2-1	13	TRBV6-5	NA	TRBD2	CASTSGVYNEQFF	TGTGCCAGCACTAGCGGGGTTTACAATGAGCAGTTCTTC
TRBJ2-7	17	TRBV4-2	once	TRBD2	CASSQSAGLAETYEQYF	TGTGCCAGCAGCCAAAGCGCGGGGCTAGCGGAAACCTACGAGCAGTACTTC
TRBJ1-2	16	TRBV30	once	NA	CAWSLFPGGSNYGYTF	TGTGCCTGGAGTCTCTTCCCCGGAGGAAGTAACTATGGCTACACCTTC
TRBJ1-1	13	TRBV27	NA	TRBD1	CASRDSRNTEAFF	TGTGCCAGCCGGGACAGCAGGAACACTGAAGCTTTCTTT
TRBJ2-4	16	TRBV30	NA	NA	CAWSVPWDTGGNIQYF	TGTGCCTGGAGTGTACCGTGGGACACCGGCGGGAACATTCAGTACTTC
TRBJ2-2	12	TRBV27	NA	NA	CASSQNTGELFF	TGTGCCAGCAGTCAGAACACCGGGGAGCTGTTTTTT
TRBJ1-4	16	TRBV7-9	NA	NA	CASRREGGGLNEKLFF	TGTGCCAGCAGGAGGGAGGGCGGAGGACTTAATGAAAAACTGTTTTTT
TRBJ2-1	15	TRBV28	NA	TRBD2	CASLPLSGSVGEQFF	TGTGCCAGCTTACCCCTTAGCGGGAGCGTCGGTGAGCAGTTCTTC
TRBJ1-1	14	TRBV27	NA	NA	CASSVTGTPYEAFF	TGTGCCAGCAGTGTGACCGGGACACCCTACGAAGCTTTCTTT
TRBJ2-5	14	TRBV5-4	NA	NA	CASSKEGGKETQYF	TGTGCCAGCAGCAAAGAGGGGGGGAAAGAGACCCAGTACTTC
TRBJ2-1	13	TRBV29-1	NA	TRBD2	CSWLAGTHNEQFF	TGCAGCTGGCTAGCGGGGACCCACAATGAGCAGTTCTTC
TRBJ1-6	15	TRBV6-5	NA	TRBD1	CASSSVTGDNSPLHF	TGTGCCAGCAGTTCTGTGACAGGGGATAACTCACCCCTCCACTTT
TRBJ2-7	12	TRBV2	NA	NA	CASRQGTYEQYF	TGTGCCAGCAGGCAGGGGACATACGAGCAGTACTTC
TRBJ1-2	13	TRBV29-1	NA	NA	CSVDQGNVYGYTF	TGCAGCGTTGACCAGGGTAACGTCTATGGCTACACCTTC
TRBJ2-3	16	TRBV29-1	NA	TRBD2	CSGAGTSGRSADTQYF	TGCAGCGGGGCCGGGACTAGCGGGAGAAGTGCAGATACGCAGTATTTT
TRBJ2-5	14	TRBV9	once	TRBD2	CASSVGLAGETQYF	TGTGCCAGCAGCGTCGGACTAGCGGGTGAGACCCAGTACTTC
TRBJ1-4	14	TRBV19	NA	NA	CASSTLGHAPPLFF	TGTGCCAGTAGTACCCTAGGACACGCGCCGCCGCTGTTTTTT
TRBJ2-3	12	TRBV5-1	NA	NA	CASSLDGDTQYF	TGCGCCAGCAGCTTGGACGGAGATACGCAGTATTTT
TRBJ1-2	15	TRBV5-1	once	TRBD1	CASSLDGTGEIGYTF	TGCGCCAGCAGCTTGGATGGGACAGGGGAGATTGGCTACACCTTC